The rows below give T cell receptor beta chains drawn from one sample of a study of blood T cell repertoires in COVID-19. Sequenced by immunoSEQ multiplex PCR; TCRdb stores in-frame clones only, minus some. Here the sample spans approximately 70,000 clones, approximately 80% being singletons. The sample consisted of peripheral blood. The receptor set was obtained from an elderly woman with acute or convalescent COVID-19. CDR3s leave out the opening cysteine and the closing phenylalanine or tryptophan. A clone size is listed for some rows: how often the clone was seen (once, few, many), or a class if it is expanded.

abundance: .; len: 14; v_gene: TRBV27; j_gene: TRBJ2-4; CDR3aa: ASSLLTDRARTIQY
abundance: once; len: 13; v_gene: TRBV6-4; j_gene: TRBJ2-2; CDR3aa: ASSRTAANTGELF
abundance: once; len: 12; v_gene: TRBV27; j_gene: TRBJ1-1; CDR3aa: ASRAGTVNTEAF
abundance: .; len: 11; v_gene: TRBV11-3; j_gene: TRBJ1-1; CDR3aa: ASSHDRDTEAF
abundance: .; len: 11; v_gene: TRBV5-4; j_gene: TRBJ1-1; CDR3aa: ASSRTGGTEAF
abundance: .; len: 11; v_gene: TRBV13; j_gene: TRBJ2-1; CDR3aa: ASSYTLGAEEF
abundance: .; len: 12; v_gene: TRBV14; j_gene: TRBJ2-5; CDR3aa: ASSLRGLGGTQY
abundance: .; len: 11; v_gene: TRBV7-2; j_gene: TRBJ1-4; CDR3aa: ASSLDAQEKLF
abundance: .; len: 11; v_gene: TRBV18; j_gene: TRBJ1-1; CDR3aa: ASSPKGYTEAF
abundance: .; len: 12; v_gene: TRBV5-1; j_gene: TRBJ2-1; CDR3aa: ASSLDMYNNEQF
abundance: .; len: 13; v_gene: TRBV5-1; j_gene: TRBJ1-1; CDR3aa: ASSLRQATNTEAF
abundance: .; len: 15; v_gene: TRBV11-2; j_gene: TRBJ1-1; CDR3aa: ASSLEVKAGGFGEAF
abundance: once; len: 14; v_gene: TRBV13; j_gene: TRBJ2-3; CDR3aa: ASSLAGTGTTDTQY